Presented here are 9 T cell receptor beta chains from one specimen sequenced in a study of T cell repertoires in cytomegalovirus infection. TCRdb processed the reads anew with MiXCR; each CDR3 protein has one entry. The table shows about 890,000 distinct CDR3 sequences, with around 32% occurring only once. Their antigens are not known. This sample comprised cultured CD8+ T cells from PBMCs, obtained from culture after CMV antigen stimulation. These receptors all come from a human donor in good health (CMV status not recorded). Some clones in this sample may be carry-over from other donors' samples.

This clonotype was recorded a few times. V is TRBV12-3 or TRBV12-4 and J is TRBJ1-5; 7 bases line up with TRBD1. Germline trimming cut 0 bases from V and 8 bases from J; bases unmatched to any gene: 1. The CDR3 has 13 amino acids. CDR3 bases: TGTGCCAGCAGTTTAGCCAGGGGGGAGCCCCAGCATTTT. This codes for CASSLARGEPQHF.

The table lists this clonotype with a few counts. The chain employs TRBV7-2 and TRBJ2-7; TRBD2 aligns across 11 bases. Germline V lookup: CDR1 SGHTA, CDR2 FQGNSA. V dropped 1 base and J dropped 1; count of bases not matched to a gene: 3. This CDR3 is 16 amino acids long. CDR3 sequence: CASSLDGLAGSYEQYV. Written as DNA, the CDR3 is TGTGCCAGCAGCTTAGATGGACTAGCGGGTTCCTACGAGCAGTACGTC.

This clonotype appeared many times. The chain is built from TRBV12-5 and TRBJ1-5, with a weak D call TRBD1 (5 bases). The CDR3 sequence is 18 residues long. Germline CDR1 is LGHNT and CDR2 is FRNRAP. The V end lost 0 bases, the J end lost 3 bases, and 18 bases lay between the germline ends. The CDR3 sequence is CASGLVLDPGVFNQPQHF. The CDR3 DNA reads TGTGCTAGTGGTTTGGTACTTGATCCGGGGGTATTCAATCAGCCCCAGCATTTT.

The gene calls are TRBV2 and TRBJ2-5, with D possibly TRBD1 on 6 matching bases. Germline CDR1 SNHLY, CDR2 FYNNEI. Deletions cut 11 bases from V and 1 base from J, with 11 bases between. This CDR3 has 12 amino acids. This CDR3 reads CAGRTAQETQYF. Here the CDR3 DNA reads TGTGCCGGCCGGACAGCCCAAGAGACCCAGTACTTC.

The chain couples TRBV19 to TRBJ1-4; 10 bases fit TRBD1. This CDR3 comprises 15 residues. After removal of 5 bases from V and 8 bases from J, the junction contained 8 bases not matched to a gene. Per germline, CDR1 LNHDA and CDR2 SQIVND (reference sequence). The CDR3, as DNA: TGTGCCAGTAGTCCCTCAGGACAGGGGGTAGAAAAACTGTTTTTT. Amino acids: CASSPSGQGVEKLFF. The variable domain in full, completed from reference TRBV19 and TRBJ1-4, reads DGGITQSPKYLFRKEGQNVTLSCEQNLNHDAMYWYRQDPGQGLRLIYYSQIVNDFQKGDIAEGYSVSREKKESFPLTVTSAQKNPTAFYLCASSPSGQGVEKLFFGSGTQLSVL.

This clonotype was counted between two and nine times. The chain combines TRBV10-3 with TRBJ2-1; D may be TRBD1 (6 bases). The V and J ends lost 6 bases and 6 bases respectively, with 15 bases between them. Germline V gene lookup returns CDR1 ENHRY and CDR2 SYGVKD. This CDR3 region has 14 residues. This CDR3 is CAISEGVRGNEQFF. CDR3 DNA sequence: TGTGCCATCAGCGAGGGGGTAAGGGGCAATGAGCAGTTCTTC.

The chain couples TRBV6-1 to TRBJ2-7; 7 bases agree with TRBD1. The CDR3 spans 17 residues. The germline CDR1 and CDR2 sequences are MNHNS and SASEGT. J gave up 3 bases and V 7 bases, and 18 bases lay outside the gene matches. The CDR3 here is CASTPDRRRFIDYEQYF. The CDR3 nucleotides read TGTGCCAGCACTCCGGACAGGCGACGCTTCATAGACTACGAGCAGTACTTC.

Ten or more counts support this clonotype. The gene calls are TRBV7-6 and TRBJ2-1; TRBD1 matches 9 bases. The J segment lost 6 bases and the V segment lost 1 base, leaving 7 bases of the junction unmatched. The CDR3 has 16 amino acids. The germline gives CDR1 SGHVS, CDR2 FNYEAQ. The CDR3 nucleotides are TGTGCCAGCAGCTTAGTTACAGGGGGCTTGGTCAATGAGCAGTTCTTC. It is translated as CASSLVTGGLVNEQFF.

This clonotype was counted between two and nine times. The chain combines TRBV12-3 or TRBV12-4 with TRBJ1-2, with TRBD1 matching over 8 bases. The CDR3 contains 14 residues. After removal of 5 bases from V and 4 bases from J, the junction contained 6 bases not matched to a gene. This CDR3 is CASSTGTGIYGYTF. The CDR3 nucleotides are TGTGCCAGCAGTACCGGGACAGGAATCTATGGCTACACCTTC.